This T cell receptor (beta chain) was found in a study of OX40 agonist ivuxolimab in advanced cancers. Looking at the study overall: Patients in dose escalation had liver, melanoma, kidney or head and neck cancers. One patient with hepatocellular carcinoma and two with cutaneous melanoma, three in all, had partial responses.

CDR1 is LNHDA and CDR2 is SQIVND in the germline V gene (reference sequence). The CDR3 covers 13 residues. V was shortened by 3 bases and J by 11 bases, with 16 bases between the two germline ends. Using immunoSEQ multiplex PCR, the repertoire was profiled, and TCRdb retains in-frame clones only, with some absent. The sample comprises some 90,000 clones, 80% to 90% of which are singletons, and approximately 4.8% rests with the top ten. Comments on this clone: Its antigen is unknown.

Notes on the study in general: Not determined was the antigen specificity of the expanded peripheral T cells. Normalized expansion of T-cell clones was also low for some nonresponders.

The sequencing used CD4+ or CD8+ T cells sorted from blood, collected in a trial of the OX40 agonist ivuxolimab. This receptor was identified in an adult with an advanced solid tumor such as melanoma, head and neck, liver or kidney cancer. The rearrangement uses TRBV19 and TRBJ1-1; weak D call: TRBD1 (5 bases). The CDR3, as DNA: TGTGCCAGTAGTATTATATCGGGGGACCGTGCTTTCTTT. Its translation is CASSIISGDRAFF.